This TCR beta chain was retrieved from a study of T cell repertoires in cytomegalovirus infection. The wider study: CMV infection together with matching HLA type was indicated by public TCR beta signatures.

One entry per CDR3 protein results from TCRdb running MiXCR on the reads. This sample has 50,000 or so distinct CDR3 sequences, with 20% found just once. Of note for this clonotype: Its matching antigen is unknown.

CDR3 length: 11 amino acids. Trimming removed 6 bases from V and 4 bases from J, with 3 bases in between. Study-wide results and limits: In two of eight donors, the top clonotype was HLA-C-restricted CMV-specific.

The material sequenced was CD8+ T cells from cultured PBMCs, taken from culture after CMV antigen stimulation. The chain is built from TRBV12-3 or TRBV12-4 and TRBJ2-2; D gene ambiguous. The sequence was obtained from a human donor in good health (CMV status not recorded). Some clones in this sample may be carry-over from other donors' samples. In DNA form, the CDR3 reads TGTGCCAGCAGAGGCACCGGGGAGCTGTTTTTT. This gives the protein CASRGTGELFF.